Below are 15 T cell receptor beta chains sequenced from a single sample in a study of blood T cell repertoires in COVID-19 (TCRdb year 2020). The method behind the library was the immunoSEQ multiplex PCR assay. TCRdb's version of the immuneACCESS table is confined to in-frame rearrangements and falls short of the full clone set. An unresolved V gene accounts for under half of the shortfall where checked; the remainder is of unknown origin. The sample contains more than 95,000 clones, roughly 85% of them found a single time. The top ten hold just over 3% of the sample. The sample taken for sequencing was peripheral blood. The origin of the receptors is a man aged 45-60 years in a cohort sampled during active COVID-19.

CDR3 sequence: CAAPSGVVNTEAFF. CDR3 nucleotide sequence: TGTGCCGCCCCCTCCGGGGTGGTGAACACTGAAGCTTTCTTT. The chain is built from TRBV6-5 and TRBJ1-1, with no clear D. The CDR3 sequence is 14 residues long. V was cut by 11 bases and J by 0 bases, with 16 bases left in between. Germline CDR1 and CDR2: MNHEY and SVGAGI.

The rearrangement links TRBV18 to TRBJ2-1; TRBD1 aligns across 10 bases. Unmatched junction bases numbered 1, after V lost 1 base and J lost 7 bases. CDR1 is KGHSH, CDR2 LQKENI, per germline. The CDR3 contains 14 residues. CDR3 region: CASSPRTGGNEQFF. The CDR3 DNA is TGTGCCAGCTCACCACGGACAGGGGGTAATGAGCAGTTCTTC.

This clone was observed a single time. This chain uses TRBV24-1 with TRBJ1-2; TRBD1 agrees at 10 bases. The CDR3 runs to 14 residues. The germline V gene encodes CDR1 KGHDR and CDR2 SFDVKD. Trimming took 3 bases from V and 6 from J; bases not matched to a gene: 3. Written as DNA, the CDR3 is TGTGCCACCAGTGATAGGGACAGGGGAGATGGCTACACCTTC. Amino acid sequence: CATSDRDRGDGYTF.

The CDR3 protein is CASSLVAGMNTEAFF. The DNA for the CDR3 is TGTGCCAGCAGCTTGGTGGCAGGGATGAACACTGAAGCTTTCTTT. The rearrangement joins TRBV5-4 to TRBJ1-1; possibly TRBD1 for D (5 bases). Between the trimmed V and J ends, which lost 0 bases and 0 bases, there was a span of 9 bases. The CDR3 spans 15 residues. The germline gives CDR1 SGHNT, CDR2 YYREEE (reference sequence).

The chain joins TRBV28 to TRBJ2-7; TRBD2 matches 7 bases. Germline CDR1 and CDR2: MDHEN and SYDVKM. The CDR3 extends over 14 amino acids. Trimming took 4 bases from V and 7 from J; bases not matched to a gene: 10. This chain's CDR3 is CASSSWDYSGEQYV. CDR3 DNA sequence: TGTGCCAGCAGTTCATGGGACTATTCCGGTGAGCAGTACGTC.

The chain combines TRBV7-8 with TRBJ2-2; 9 bases line up with TRBD1. The germline gives CDR1 SGHVS, CDR2 FQNEAQ. This CDR3 has 16 amino acids. Trimming took 4 bases from V and 0 from J; bases not matched to a gene: 3. CDR3 loop: CASSSRDRANTGELFF. Here the CDR3 DNA reads TGTGCCAGCAGCTCACGGGACAGGGCGAACACCGGGGAGCTGTTTTTT.

The chain joins TRBV11-2 to TRBJ1-6; D unresolved. The CDR3 is 16 residues long. Germline V gene lookup returns CDR1 SGHAT and CDR2 FQNNGV. V lost 0 bases, J lost 10 bases, and 16 bases lay in between. The CDR3 region has the DNA TGTGCCAGCAGCTTAGATGCAGAGGGAGGGTGGTCACCCCTCCACTTT. Translation gives CASSLDAEGGWSPLHF.

V and J are TRBV29-1 and TRBJ1-6; the match to TRBD1 covers 7 bases. The CDR3 loop spans 14 amino acids. The J segment lost 8 bases and the V segment lost 3 bases, leaving 7 bases of the junction unmatched. Germline V gene data show CDR1 as SQVTM and CDR2 as ANQGSEA. CDR3 sequence reads: CSVEAAGGDSPLHF. CDR3 sequence (DNA): TGCAGCGTTGAGGCGGCAGGGGGTGATTCACCCCTCCACTTT.

The chain uses TRBV21-1 and TRBJ2-1; TRBD2, the D gene given by the table, was not confirmed from the DNA. TRBV21-1 is shown as a pseudogene. The CDR3 length is 16 residues. The chain's CDR3 is CASSPTALAGTNEQFF. The CDR3 DNA reads as TGTGCCAGCAGCCCTACCGCTCTAGCGGGGACCAATGAGCAGTTCTTC.

A single count supports this clone. The chain joins TRBV5-4 to TRBJ2-2; D may be TRBD2 (5 bases). CDR1 is SGHNT and CDR2 is YYREEE in the germline V gene (reference sequence). The V end was cut by 4 bases, the J end by 6 bases, with 10 bases between. The CDR3 is made up of 13 amino acids. The chain's CDR3 is CASSPDSAGELFF. CDR3 sequence (DNA): TGTGCCAGCAGCCCCGATAGCGCCGGGGAGCTGTTTTTT. Complete variable domain (other parts from reference TRBV5-4 and TRBJ2-2): ETGVTQSPTHLIKTRGQQVTLRCSSQSGHNTVSWYQQALGQGPQFIFQYYREEENGRGNFPPRFSGLQFPNYSSELNVNALELDDSALYLCASSPDSAGELFFGEGSRLTVL.

The chain employs TRBV11-2 and TRBJ2-5; D possibly corresponds to TRBD1 (7 bases). Looked up from germline, CDR1 is SGHAT and CDR2 is FQNNGV. The CDR3 sequence is 15 residues long. V was pared by 3 bases and J by 6 bases, with 17 bases between. CDR3 sequence: CASSLEGAPGKTQYF. The CDR3, as DNA: TGTGCCAGCAGCTTGGAGGGGGCACCCGGAAAGACCCAGTACTTC.

This chain uses TRBV24-1 with TRBJ2-3; TRBD2 matches at 8 bases. The CDR3 has 16 residues. The ends lost 3 bases at V and 6 bases at J; junction bases unmatched: 10. The germline V gene encodes CDR1 KGHDR and CDR2 SFDVKD. CDR3 in DNA: TGTGCCACCAGTGATCCCGGGACTAGAGATATGGATACGCAGTATTTT. Its translation is CATSDPGTRDMDTQYF.

With respect to this clone: This specimen includes other DNA sequences encoding the same CDR3. The chain has TRBV2 and TRBJ1-1; D is unresolved. Germline assignment: CDR1 SNHLY and CDR2 FYNNEI. The CDR3 loop spans 13 amino acids. V lost 4 bases, J lost 0 bases, and 6 bases lay in between. In DNA, the CDR3 is TGTGCCAGCAGTGTCCAAATGAACACTGAAGCTTTCTTT. Its protein is CASSVQMNTEAFF. Variable domain in full (rest from reference TRBV2 and TRBJ1-1): EPEVTQTPSHQVTQMGQEVILRCVPISNHLYFYWYRQILGQKVEFLVSFYNNEISEKSEIFDDQFSVERPDGSNFTLKIRSTKLEDSAMYFCASSVQMNTEAFFGQGTRLTVV.

This clone turned up a few times. This chain's CDR3 is CASSQGAGELFF. The CDR3 coding sequence is TGTGCCAGCAGCCAAGGGGCCGGGGAGCTGTTTTTT. The chain couples TRBV7-9 to TRBJ2-2; tentative D call: TRBD1 (5 bases). In germline, CDR1 is SEHNR, CDR2 FQNEAQ (reference sequence). The CDR3 has 12 residues. V was clipped by 5 bases and J by 6 bases, with 7 bases between them.

CDR3 amino acids: CASLAGGRGDTQYF. The CDR3 DNA reads TGTGCCAGCCTAGCGGGGGGGCGGGGAGATACGCAGTATTTT. The chain carries TRBV2 and TRBJ2-3; 12 bases match TRBD2. This CDR3 is 14 amino acids long. V lost 8 bases and J lost 5; bases outside the gene matches: 5. Germline CDR1 reads SNHLY; CDR2 reads FYNNEI.